This TCR beta chain derives from a study of shared clonotypes between healthy human individuals. Study-wide context: Participating donors consisted of a couple of women and a few men aged 18 to 49. Each donor contributed plates that comprised three CD4 naive, three CD4 memory, two CD8 naive and one CD8 memory. General study results and limits: Clonotype sharing among donors, it was expected, would be affected by sequencing depth.

The V and J ends lost 0 bases and 0 bases respectively, with 3 bases between them. The CDR3 length is 14 residues. CDR1 and CDR2 (germline): LGHNA, YNFKEQ. Naive-designated CD8 cells lacked CD45RO, were positively enriched for CCR7, and omitted terminally differentiated effector memory CD45RA+ cells. With respect to this clone: The target antigen is unknown.

In the authors' workflow: Quality scores were absent from the junction-only immunoSEQ sequences, so filtering differed. The repertoire was sequenced with immunoSEQ multiplex PCR; TCRdb's copy has only in-frame clones and lacks some. V and J calls and clone size are copied from that table; D and trimming were computed from the DNA. This sample yields roughly 2,000,000 clones, of which about 95% are seen a single time; 1.2% belongs to the top ten. The rearrangement uses TRBV4-2 and TRBJ1-5, with unresolved D. The sequence derives from a man aged 18 to 30 in good health. Specimen: naive CD8+ T cells sorted from blood. The CDR3 is CASSQEGSNQPQHF. CDR3 in DNA: TGTGCCAGCAGCCAAGAGGGTAGCAATCAGCCCCAGCATTTT.